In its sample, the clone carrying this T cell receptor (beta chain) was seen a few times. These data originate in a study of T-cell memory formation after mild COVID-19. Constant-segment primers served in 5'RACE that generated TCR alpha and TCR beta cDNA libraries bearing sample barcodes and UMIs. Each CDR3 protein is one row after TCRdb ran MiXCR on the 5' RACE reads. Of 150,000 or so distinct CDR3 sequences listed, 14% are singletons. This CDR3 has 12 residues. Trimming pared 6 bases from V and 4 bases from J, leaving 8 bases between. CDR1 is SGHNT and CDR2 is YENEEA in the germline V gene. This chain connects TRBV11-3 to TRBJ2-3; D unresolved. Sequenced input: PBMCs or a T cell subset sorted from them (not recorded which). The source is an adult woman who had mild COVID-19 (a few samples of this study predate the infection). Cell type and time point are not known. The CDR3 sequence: CASSYWADTQYF. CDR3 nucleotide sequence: TGTGCCAGCAGTTACTGGGCAGATACGCAGTATTTT.